This T cell receptor (beta chain) was recorded in a study of CD8 T cells in Susac syndrome. Notes on the study in general: As the study acknowledged, the number of individuals in its TCR sequencing and HLA analysis was relatively small.

Random hexamers were used to reverse transcribe an amount of roughly 0.5 to 1 ug RNA. Each CDR3 protein is one row after TCRdb ran MiXCR on the immunoSEQ multiplex PCR reads. The sample holds some 90,000 distinct CDR3 sequences, approximately 92% seen once. Points on this clonotype: The antigen remains unidentified.

The controls, all healthy donors, were matched for age and sex. Both CD4+ and CD8+ T cells were negatively isolated, and TEMRA cells underwent FACS enrichment. Sequenced input: CD8+ T cells from PBMCs. This sequence originates from a human donor in good health.

The CDR3 region is CSVEGLGTDTQYF. CDR3 in DNA: TGCAGCGTTGAGGGACTAGGCACAGATACGCAGTATTTT. The rearrangement uses TRBV29-1 and TRBJ2-3, with 8 bases that match TRBD2. V gave up 3 bases and J gave up 1 base; unmatched junction bases: 0. CDR1 and CDR2 from the germline V gene are SQVTM and ANQGSEA. The CDR3 is 13 residues long.